This T cell receptor beta chain derives from a study of shared clonotypes between healthy human individuals. Some clones are missing from TCRdb's copy, which holds only in-frame ones; the method was immunoSEQ multiplex PCR. The top ten hold around 0.3% of the sample, which has around 370,000 clones, 96% seen once. The V end was cut by 4 bases, the J end by 5 bases, with 18 bases between. There are 15 residues in the CDR3. The germline V gene has CDR1 MGHRA and CDR2 YSYEKL. Sequences were obtained from memory CD8+ T cells sorted from blood. The subset denotes: CD45RO+ cells pooled with CCR7-negative TemRA cells. The gene calls are TRBV4-1 and TRBJ2-7; weak D call: TRBD2 (5 bases). This clonotype originated in a man younger than 40 in good health. The CDR3 region is CASSLAGLPGDEQYF. The CDR3 DNA reads TGCGCCAGCAGCCTCGCGGGCCTTCCAGGCGACGAGCAGTACTTC.